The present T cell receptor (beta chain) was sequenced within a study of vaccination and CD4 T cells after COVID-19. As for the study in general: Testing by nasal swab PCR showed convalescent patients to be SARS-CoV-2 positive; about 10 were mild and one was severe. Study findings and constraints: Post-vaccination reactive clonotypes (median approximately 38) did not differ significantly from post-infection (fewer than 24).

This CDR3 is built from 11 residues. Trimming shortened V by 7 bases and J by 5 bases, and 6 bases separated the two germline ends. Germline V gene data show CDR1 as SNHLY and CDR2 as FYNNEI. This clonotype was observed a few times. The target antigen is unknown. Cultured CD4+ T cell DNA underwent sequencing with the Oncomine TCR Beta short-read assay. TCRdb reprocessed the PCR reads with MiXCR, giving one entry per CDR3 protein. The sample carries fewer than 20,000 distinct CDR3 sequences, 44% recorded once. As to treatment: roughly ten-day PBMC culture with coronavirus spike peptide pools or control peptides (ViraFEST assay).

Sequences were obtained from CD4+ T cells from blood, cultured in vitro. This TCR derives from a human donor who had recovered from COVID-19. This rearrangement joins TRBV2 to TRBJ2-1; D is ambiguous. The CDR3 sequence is CASTVHNEQFF. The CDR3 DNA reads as TGTGCCAGCACGGTCCACAATGAGCAGTTCTTC.